This T cell receptor (beta chain) was profiled in a study of control samples from healthy donors and cancer patients. A note on this clone: The same CDR3 can be traced to other DNA sequences in this sample.

From germline, CDR1 is SGHTA and CDR2 FQGNSA. CDR3 length: 13 amino acids. Trimming cost V 5 bases and J 2 bases; bases outside gene matches: 1. Libraries were prepared by immunoSEQ multiplex PCR; TCRdb keeps only in-frame clonotypes and omits some of them. The table lists about 150,000 clones, just under 95% of them singletons. The chain couples TRBV7-2 to TRBJ2-5; 8 nucleotides agree with TRBD1. Sequenced: blood. This clonotype originated in a man between 40 and 49 years old in good health. CDR3 in DNA: TGTGCCAGCAGCCGGGACAGGCAAGAGACCCAGTACTTC. Translating it yields CASSRDRQETQYF.